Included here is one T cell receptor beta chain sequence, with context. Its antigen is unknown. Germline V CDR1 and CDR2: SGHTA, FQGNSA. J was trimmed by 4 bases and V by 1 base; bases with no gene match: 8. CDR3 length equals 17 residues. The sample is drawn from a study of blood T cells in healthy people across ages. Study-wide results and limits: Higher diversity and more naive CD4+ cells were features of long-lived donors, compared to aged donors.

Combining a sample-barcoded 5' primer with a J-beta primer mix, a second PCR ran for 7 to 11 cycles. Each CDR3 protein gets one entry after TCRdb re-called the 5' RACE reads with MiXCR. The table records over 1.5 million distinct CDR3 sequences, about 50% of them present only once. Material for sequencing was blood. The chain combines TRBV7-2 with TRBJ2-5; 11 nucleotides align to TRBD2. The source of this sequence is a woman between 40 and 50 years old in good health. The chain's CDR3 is CASSLGIAGGRGETQYF. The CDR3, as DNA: TGTGCCAGCAGCTTAGGAATAGCGGGGGGGCGGGGAGAGACCCAGTACTTC. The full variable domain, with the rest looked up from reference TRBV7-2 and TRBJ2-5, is GAGVSQSPSNKVTEKGKDVELRCDPISGHTALYWYRQSLGQGLEFLIYFQGNSAPDKSGLPSDRFSAERTGGSVSTLTIQRTQQEDSAVYLCASSLGIAGGRGETQYFGPGTRLLVL.